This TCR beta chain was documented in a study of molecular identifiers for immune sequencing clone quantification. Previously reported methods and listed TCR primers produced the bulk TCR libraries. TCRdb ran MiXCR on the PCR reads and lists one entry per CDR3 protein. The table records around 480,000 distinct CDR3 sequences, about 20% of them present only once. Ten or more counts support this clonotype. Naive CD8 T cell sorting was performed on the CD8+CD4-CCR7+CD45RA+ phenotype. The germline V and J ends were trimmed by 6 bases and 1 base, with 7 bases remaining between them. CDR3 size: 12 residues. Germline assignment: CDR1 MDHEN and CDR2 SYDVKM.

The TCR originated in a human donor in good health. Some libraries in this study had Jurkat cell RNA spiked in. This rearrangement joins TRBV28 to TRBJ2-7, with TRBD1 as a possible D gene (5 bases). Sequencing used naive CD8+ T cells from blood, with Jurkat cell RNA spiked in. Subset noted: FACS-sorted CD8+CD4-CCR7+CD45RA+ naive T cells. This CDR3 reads CASRDTSYEQYF. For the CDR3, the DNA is TGTGCCAGCAGGGACACATCCTACGAGCAGTACTTC.